One and the same sample provided the 9 T cell receptor beta chains below, sequenced in a study of T-cell memory formation after mild COVID-19. Via MiXCR, TCRdb re-called the 5' RACE reads, giving one row per CDR3 protein. The sample records roughly 120,000 distinct CDR3 sequences, 22% being singletons. Sequenced input: PBMCs or a T cell subset sorted from them (not recorded which). The receptors originated from a man younger than 35 who had mild COVID-19 (a few samples of this study predate the infection). Cell type and time point are not known.

There are a few counts of this clonotype. V usage is TRBV20-1 and J usage is TRBJ2-2; D possibly uses TRBD1 or TRBD2 (5 bases each). CDR3 length: 15 residues. V lost 3 bases and J 0 bases, leaving 11 bases between the germline ends. Germline CDR1 reads DFQATT; CDR2 reads SNEGSKA (reference sequence). CDR3 sequence: CSASGTAPNTGELFF. CDR3 sequence (DNA): TGCAGTGCTAGCGGGACGGCCCCGAACACCGGGGAGCTGTTTTTT.

The chain uses TRBV20-1 and TRBJ2-7; tentatively, D is TRBD2 (6 bases). CDR1 is DFQATT, CDR2 SNEGSKA, per germline (reference sequence). The CDR3 length is 13 residues. The V and J ends lost 0 bases and 2 bases respectively, with 8 bases between them. In nucleotides, the CDR3 is TGCAGTGCTAGAGACAGGACTACCTACGAGCAGTACTTC. Encoded protein: CSARDRTTYEQYF.

The chain couples TRBV7-9 to TRBJ2-7; TRBD1 matches 8 bases. This CDR3 comprises 14 residues. V lost 4 bases and J lost 9; bases outside the gene matches: 11. CDR1 and CDR2 (germline): SEHNR, FQNEAQ (reference sequence). CDR3 nucleotides: TGTGCCAGCAGCTCCACCGGGACAGGAGTTCTGCAGTACGTC. Its protein product is CASSSTGTGVLQYV.

The V and J genes are TRBV18 and TRBJ2-2; D not certain. Trimming stripped 7 bases from V and 0 bases from J, with 9 bases between. The CDR3 has 14 residues. The germline gives CDR1 KGHSH, CDR2 LQKENI. CDR3 bases: TGTGCCAGCTGTGACATGGCGAACACCGGGGAGCTGTTTTTT. This sequence encodes CASCDMANTGELFF. The whole variable domain, filled in from reference TRBV18 and TRBJ2-2, reads NAGVMQNPRHLVRRRGQEARLRCSPMKGHSHVYWYRQLPEEGLKFMVYLQKENIIDESGMPKERFSAEFPKEGPSILRIQQVVRGDSAAYFCASCDMANTGELFFGEGSRLTVL.

This clonotype was counted only a few times. This rearrangement joins TRBV12-3 or TRBV12-4 to TRBJ1-2; a possible D gene is TRBD1 (5 bases). The CDR3 has 15 amino acids. V was clipped by 5 bases and J by 4 bases, with 17 bases between them. The CDR3 DNA reads TGTGCCAGCAGTGGGGGTTCAGGGCATGGCTATGGCTACACCTTC. The encoded protein is CASSGGSGHGYGYTF.

This clonotype was seen a handful of times. It is unclear where the CDR3 begins or ends on the DNA, so no DNA is shown, and the CDR3 is as TCRdb lists it. This sequence joins TRBV6-2 or TRBV6-3 and TRBJ1-5; TRBD1 is the table's D call and was not checked against the DNA. CDR1 MNHEY and CDR2 SVGEGT come from the germline V gene. The CDR3 comprises 18 residues, both ends counted. The CDR3 sequence: CASSYSIGFGQGDQPQHF.

The rearrangement joins TRBV7-6 to TRBJ2-7; D remains ambiguous. This CDR3 has 13 amino acids. V was trimmed by 1 base and J by 4 bases, leaving 8 bases between them. CDR1 and CDR2 from the germline V gene are SGHVS and FNYEAQ. The CDR3, as DNA: TGTGCCAGCAGCTTAGGAGTCAGTTACGAGCAGTACGTC. Its protein is CASSLGVSYEQYV.

V gene TRBV30 combines with J gene TRBJ2-2; unclear D gene. The CDR3 is 14 amino acids. V lost 0 bases and J lost 0, with 5 bases in between. CDR1 and CDR2 (germline): GTSNPN, SVGIG (reference sequence). The CDR3: CAWSVLPNTGELFF. CDR3 coding DNA: TGTGCCTGGAGTGTTCTTCCGAACACCGGGGAGCTGTTTTTT. Full variable domain (remainder filled in from reference TRBV30 and TRBJ2-2): SQTIHQWPATLVQPVGSPLSLECTVEGTSNPNLYWYRQAAGRGLQLLFYSVGIGQISSEVPQNLSASRPQDRQFILSSKKLLLSDSGFYLCAWSVLPNTGELFFGEGSRLTVL.

The J gene is TRBJ1-1, the V gene TRBV2, with unresolved D. This CDR3 comprises 13 residues. CDR1 SNHLY and CDR2 FYNNEI come from the germline V gene. V lost 5 bases, J lost 5 bases, and 12 bases lay in between. The CDR3, as DNA: TGTGCCAGCAGTCAGGCTCCGGCAACTGAAGCTTTCTTT. It codes for CASSQAPATEAFF.